This T cell receptor (beta chain) was captured in a study of cytomegalovirus exposure and HLA in healthy donors. The CDR3 loop spans 15 amino acids. From germline, CDR1 is MNHEY and CDR2 SMNVEV (reference sequence). Losses at the gene ends were 5 bases for V and 3 bases for J; bases not matched to a gene: 2. Vbeta (60) and Jbeta (13) primers were used in the PCR. TCRdb's copy holds only in-frame clones and misses some; the assay was immunoSEQ multiplex PCR. The sample has 150,000 or so clones; about 80% are singletons. In the case of this clone: Its target is not known.

Study-level results: Most of the TCR beta V segments (in an earlier analysis) were productive either about 87% or about 30% of the time. DRB1 showed the most TCR associations and HLA-C the fewest in a later analysis, as rates varied by HLA locus. A later analysis appeared to link common viral pathogens to several of the most significant clusters.

The TCR originated in a man aged 40-55 years in good health and CMV-seropositive. Sequenced: PBMCs. The J gene is TRBJ1-5, the V gene TRBV27, with 12 bases fitting TRBD1. CDR3 nucleotide sequence: TGTGCCAGCAGTCGGGACAGGGGGCTCAATCAGCCCCAGCATTTT. Encoded protein: CASSRDRGLNQPQHF.